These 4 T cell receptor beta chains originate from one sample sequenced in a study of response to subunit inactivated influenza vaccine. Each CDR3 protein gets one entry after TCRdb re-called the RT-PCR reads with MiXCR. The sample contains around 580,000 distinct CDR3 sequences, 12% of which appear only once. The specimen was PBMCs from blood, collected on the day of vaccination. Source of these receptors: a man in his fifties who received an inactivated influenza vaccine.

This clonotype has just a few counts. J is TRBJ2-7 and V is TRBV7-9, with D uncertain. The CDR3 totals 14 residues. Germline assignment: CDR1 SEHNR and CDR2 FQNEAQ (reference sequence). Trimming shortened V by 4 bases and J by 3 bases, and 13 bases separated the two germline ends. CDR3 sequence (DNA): TGTGCCAGCAGCTCGCCCACCCCCATCTACGAGCAGTACTTC. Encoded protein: CASSSPTPIYEQYF.

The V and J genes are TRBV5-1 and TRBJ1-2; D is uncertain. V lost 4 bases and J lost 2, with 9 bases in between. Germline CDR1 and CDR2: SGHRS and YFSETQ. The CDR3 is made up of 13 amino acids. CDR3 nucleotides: TGCGCCAGCAGCCGGACGAACAACTATGGCTACACCTTC. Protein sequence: CASSRTNNYGYTF.

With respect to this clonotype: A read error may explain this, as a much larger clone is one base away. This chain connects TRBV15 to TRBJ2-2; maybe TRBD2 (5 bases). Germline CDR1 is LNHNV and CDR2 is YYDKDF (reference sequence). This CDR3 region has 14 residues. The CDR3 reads CATIRSRGTGELFF. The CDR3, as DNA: TGTGCCACCATCAGAAGTCGGGGAACCGGGGAGCTGTTTTTT.

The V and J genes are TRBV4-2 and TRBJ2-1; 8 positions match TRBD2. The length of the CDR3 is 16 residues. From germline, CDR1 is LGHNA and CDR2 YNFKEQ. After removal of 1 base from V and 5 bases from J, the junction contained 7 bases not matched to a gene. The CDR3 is CASSQVSSGLHNEQFF. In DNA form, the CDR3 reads TGTGCCAGCAGCCAAGTCTCTAGCGGGTTACACAATGAGCAGTTCTTC.